One and the same sample provided the 23 T cell receptor beta chains below, sequenced in a study of blood T cell repertoires in COVID-19. Only in-frame clones appear in the TCRdb table, and some are missing; sequencing was by immunoSEQ multiplex PCR. The sample shows approximately 170,000 clones, roughly 85% of them seen only once. Sequences were obtained from PBMCs or T cells enriched from blood (not recorded which). The receptors derive from a woman aged 18-35 years who had recovered from COVID-19.

V and J are TRBV28 and TRBJ1-1, with D uncertain. Germline lookup yields CDR1 MDHEN and CDR2 SYDVKM. The V gene lost 5 bases and the J gene lost 10 bases, with 11 bases spanning the gap. The length of the CDR3 is 11 residues. The CDR3, as DNA: TGTGCCAGCAGTACCAGTGAGCGAGCTTTCTTT. Its protein product is CASSTSERAFF.

The V and J genes are TRBV19 and TRBJ1-1, with a tentative D call TRBD1 (5 bases). CDR3 length: 15 residues. The germline V and J ends were trimmed by 5 bases and 1 base, with 14 bases remaining between them. The V gene's germline CDR1 is LNHDA and CDR2 SQIVND (reference sequence). Here the CDR3 reads CASSVRVGQNTEAFF. The CDR3 DNA sequence: TGTGCCAGTAGTGTAAGGGTTGGACAGAACACTGAAGCTTTCTTT.

This chain uses TRBV2 with TRBJ2-3, with a weak D call TRBD2 (6 bases). CDR1 and CDR2 (germline): SNHLY, FYNNEI. V shed 2 bases and J shed 12 bases, with 15 bases lying between them. The CDR3 totals 13 residues. CDR3 bases: TGTGCCAGCAGTGAAATTTCGGACTATTCACAGTATTTT. It yields the protein CASSEISDYSQYF.

V gene TRBV27 combines with J gene TRBJ1-2, with TRBD1 matching 10 bases. This CDR3 is 16 amino acids long. CDR1 is MNHEY, CDR2 SMNVEV, per germline (reference sequence). After removal of 6 bases from V and 3 bases from J, the junction contained 10 bases not matched to a gene. CDR3 protein: CASRDRDRGLDYGYTF. The CDR3 nucleotides read TGTGCCAGCAGGGACCGGGACAGGGGATTGGACTATGGCTACACCTTC.

The V call is TRBV6-6, the J call TRBJ1-1; the D is unclear. In germline, CDR1 is MNHNY, CDR2 SVGAGI (reference sequence). V was pared by 5 bases and J by 6 bases, with 16 bases between. The CDR3 has 14 amino acids. The CDR3 spells CASSHLLGDPEAFF. In nucleotides, the CDR3 is TGTGCCAGCAGTCACTTGTTGGGAGACCCTGAAGCTTTCTTT.

The V call is TRBV6-5, the J call TRBJ2-7; TRBD1 agrees at 9 bases. The CDR3 sequence is 15 residues long. V shed 5 bases, J shed 4 bases, and the junction held 9 bases outside the gene matches. Looked up from germline, CDR1 is MNHEY and CDR2 is SVGAGI. CDR3 bases: TGTGCCAGCAGTCCCTCGGGACAGGGAGGATACGAGCAGTACTTC. Translation gives CASSPSGQGGYEQYF.

The V gene is TRBV6-2 or TRBV6-3, the J gene TRBJ2-7; D may be TRBD1 (6 bases). This CDR3 spans 15 amino acids. The V gene's germline CDR1 is MNHEY and CDR2 SVGEGT. The V end was cut by 5 bases, the J end by 2 bases, with 16 bases between. This CDR3 is CASSDRTAWPYEQYF. The CDR3 DNA reads as TGTGCCAGCAGTGACCGGACAGCGTGGCCCTACGAGCAGTACTTC.

This chain joins TRBV9 and TRBJ1-1; no definite D call. CDR3 length equals 14 residues. Germline CDR1 reads SGDLS; CDR2 reads YYNGEE. The germline V and J ends were trimmed by 4 bases and 1 base, with 11 bases remaining between them. The CDR3, as DNA: TGTGCCAGCAGCACCACAAGTTCGAACACTGAAGCTTTCTTT. Translated, it gives CASSTTSSNTEAFF.

The rearrangement links TRBV10-2 to TRBJ2-7, with 10 bases aligning to TRBD2. The CDR3 covers 14 residues. Unmatched junction bases numbered 11, after V lost 8 bases and J lost 7 bases. Germline CDR1 WSHSY, CDR2 SAAADI. CDR3 in amino acids: CASGTAGGFSEQYF. The CDR3 region has the DNA TGCGCCAGCGGTACAGCGGGAGGGTTTAGTGAGCAGTACTTC.

The rearrangement uses TRBV6-2 or TRBV6-3 and TRBJ2-2; D is possibly TRBD2 (6 bases). Germline loops: CDR1 MNHEY, CDR2 SVGEGT. This CDR3 comprises 15 residues. Trimming removed 5 bases at V and 2 bases at J, with 12 bases between. This CDR3 reads CASSPGLSNTGELFF. The CDR3 DNA follows: TGTGCCAGCAGTCCGGGACTTAGTAACACCGGGGAGCTGTTTTTT.

The V call is TRBV7-6, the J call TRBJ2-5; 9 bases fit TRBD1. Trimming cost V 4 bases and J 4 bases; bases outside gene matches: 4. The CDR3 totals 14 residues. Germline values: CDR1 SGHVS, CDR2 FNYEAQ. CDR3 sequence (DNA): TGTGCCAGCAGCTCCACGGGACAGGGAGAGACCCAGTACTTC. Protein: CASSSTGQGETQYF.

This sequence joins TRBV19 and TRBJ2-7; 11 bases are a match to TRBD1. The V gene end was trimmed by 4 bases and the J gene end by 4 bases; junction bases not matched to a gene: 6. CDR3 length equals 15 residues. The germline gives CDR1 LNHDA, CDR2 SQIVND (reference sequence). The CDR3 DNA is TGTGCCAGTAGTAGCCGGGACAGGGGGTATTACGAGCAGTACTTC. Translation: CASSSRDRGYYEQYF.

This clone appeared once. The V gene is TRBV7-3, the J gene TRBJ2-1; 10 nucleotides agree with TRBD1. The V and J ends lost 5 bases and 5 bases, in that order; junction bases with no gene match: 3. Germline V gives CDR1 SGHTA, CDR2 FQGTGA. CDR3 length: 14 amino acids. As DNA, the CDR3 is TGTGCCAGCAGCCAAGGACAGGGGGACAATGAGCAGTTCTTC. Protein product: CASSQGQGDNEQFF.

The rearrangement joins TRBV6-1 to TRBJ2-5; perhaps TRBD2 as D (5 bases). The germline gives CDR1 MNHNS, CDR2 SASEGT. V lost 4 bases and J lost 1, with 19 bases in between. The CDR3 runs to 17 residues. The CDR3 DNA reads as TGTGCCAGCAGTGCTGCGGTAGGGCTAGCAGGCCAAGAGACCCAGTACTTC. Translating it yields CASSAAVGLAGQETQYF.

This clone was seen a single time. V is TRBV19 and J is TRBJ1-5; a possible D gene is TRBD1 (6 bases). The germline V and J ends were trimmed by 5 bases and 5 bases, with 10 bases remaining between them. This CDR3 has 13 residues. The V gene's germline CDR1 is LNHDA and CDR2 SQIVND (reference sequence). The CDR3, as DNA: TGTGCCAGTAGTCAACAGGGATATCAGCCCCAGCATTTT. Translating it yields CASSQQGYQPQHF.

This clone was counted ten times or more. V is TRBV28 and J is TRBJ1-1, with D possibly TRBD1 on 5 matching bases. This CDR3 is built from 14 residues. The germline gives CDR1 MDHEN, CDR2 SYDVKM. V lost 10 bases and J 8 bases, leaving 23 bases between the germline ends. CDR3 sequence: CATANPTENLEAFF. The CDR3 coding sequence is TGTGCCACCGCAAACCCGACAGAGAACCTGGAAGCTTTCTTT.

The chain employs TRBV7-6 and TRBJ2-7; 8 positions agree with TRBD2. Per the germline V gene, CDR1 is SGHVS and CDR2 is FNYEAQ. V shed 4 bases, J shed 5 bases, and the junction held 4 bases outside the gene matches. This CDR3 has 13 residues. CDR3 amino acids: CASSWGLGDEQYF. Here the CDR3 DNA reads TGTGCCAGCAGCTGGGGACTAGGGGACGAGCAGTACTTC. Based on the CDR3 plus reference TRBV7-6 and TRBJ2-7, the full variable domain is GAGVSQSPRYKVTKRGQDVALRCDPISGHVSLYWYRQALGQGPEFLTYFNYEAQQDKSGLPNDRFSAERPEGSISTLTIQRTEQRDSAMYRCASSWGLGDEQYFGPGTRLTVT.

V gene TRBV5-1 combines with J gene TRBJ2-7; the D gene is possibly TRBD2 (5 bases). Trimming removed 4 bases from V and 1 base from J, with 15 bases in between. This CDR3 is built from 15 residues. The germline gives CDR1 SGHRS, CDR2 YFSETQ. CDR3 coding DNA: TGCGCCAGCAGCCCTAAGGGCGGAGGTTCCTACGAGCAGTACTTC. This sequence encodes CASSPKGGGSYEQYF.

V usage is TRBV5-4 and J usage is TRBJ1-2; 9 bases map to TRBD1. V lost 4 bases to trimming and J lost 6 bases; unmatched junction nucleotides: 13. The germline V gene has CDR1 SGHNT and CDR2 YYREEE (reference sequence). The CDR3 length is 16 residues. This CDR3 is CASSRHAGTGSHGYTF. The DNA for the CDR3 is TGTGCCAGCAGCCGCCACGCCGGGACAGGGTCTCATGGCTACACCTTC.

CDR3 loop: CASSFGTGINSNQPQHF. CDR3 nucleotides: TGTGCCAGTAGCTTCGGGACAGGGATCAATAGCAATCAGCCCCAGCATTTT. The chain has TRBV19 and TRBJ1-5; 9 bases map to TRBD1. J lost 0 bases, V lost 6 bases, and 9 bases had no gene match. The CDR3 has 17 amino acids. CDR1 LNHDA and CDR2 SQIVND come from the germline V gene (reference sequence).

The chain employs TRBV28 and TRBJ1-2; TRBD1 matches at 8 bases. The CDR3 spans 13 residues. The V gene end was trimmed by 6 bases and the J gene end by 8 bases; junction bases not matched to a gene: 8. Germline CDR1 MDHEN, CDR2 SYDVKM. The CDR3 protein is CASRTSGGGGYTF. CDR3 DNA: TGTGCCAGCAGAACATCAGGGGGCGGCGGCTACACCTTC.

The chain recombines TRBV19 with TRBJ2-6; TRBD1 matches at 9 bases. Trimming removed 3 bases from V and 0 bases from J; junction bases left unmatched: 6. The CDR3 totals 18 residues. Germline values: CDR1 LNHDA, CDR2 SQIVND (reference sequence). The CDR3 sequence: CASSMGTGNPSGANVLTF. The CDR3 DNA reads as TGTGCCAGTAGTATGGGGACAGGGAATCCCTCTGGGGCCAACGTCCTGACTTTC.

In DNA form, the CDR3 reads TGTGCCAGCACCCCGCAGGGAAGGGCTTCCGCGGGGCATACTAGCACAGATACGCAGTATTTT. It is translated as CASTPQGRASAGHTSTDTQYF. The gene calls are TRBV28 and TRBJ2-3, with D perhaps TRBD2 (6 bases). The CDR3 totals 21 residues. V shed 7 bases and J shed 0 bases, with 32 bases lying between them. Germline CDR1 is MDHEN and CDR2 is SYDVKM.